The 6 T cell receptor beta chains reported below all come from one sample, sequenced in a study of blood T cells in healthy people across ages. Alongside a J-beta primer mix, a sample-barcoded 5' primer served in a second PCR lasting roughly 6 to 11 cycles. Each CDR3 protein gets one entry after TCRdb re-called the 5' RACE reads with MiXCR. The data show 2 million or so distinct CDR3 sequences, with just under 50% seen just once and less than 2.5% held by the top ten. The material sequenced was blood. Every receptor here comes from a woman aged 35 to 49 in good health.

V gene TRBV28 combines with J gene TRBJ1-1; perhaps TRBD1 as D (6 bases). Trimming shortened V by 4 bases and J by 5 bases, and 20 bases separated the two germline ends. Per germline, CDR1 MDHEN and CDR2 SYDVKM. This CDR3 is built from 16 residues. The CDR3 DNA reads as TGTGCCAGCAGTTCGGTCTTGGGGGTAGGGGGAACTGAAGCTTTCTTT. Encoded protein: CASSSVLGVGGTEAFF.

This clonotype is a singleton in its sample. The rearrangement joins TRBV7-2 to TRBJ1-6, with D perhaps matching TRBD1 (5 bases). The CDR3 is 19 residues long. The V gene's germline CDR1 is SGHTA and CDR2 FQGNSA. V lost 5 bases and J 9 bases, leaving 29 bases between the germline ends. CDR3 in amino acids: CASSKHGRRYRRGGSPLHF. CDR3 coding DNA: TGTGCCAGCAGCAAACACGGACGGCGCTACCGAAGGGGCGGTTCACCCCTCCACTTT. Combining the CDR3 with reference TRBV7-2 and TRBJ1-6 gives the whole variable domain GAGVSQSPSNKVTEKGKDVELRCDPISGHTALYWYRQSLGQGLEFLIYFQGNSAPDKSGLPSDRFSAERTGGSVSTLTIQRTQQEDSAVYLCASSKHGRRYRRGGSPLHFGNGTRLTVT.

A few counts support this clonotype. The V call is TRBV4-3, the J call TRBJ1-4; no clear D gene. From germline, CDR1 is LGHNA and CDR2 YSLEER. The V gene lost 0 bases and the J gene lost 2 bases, with 16 bases spanning the gap. The CDR3 loop spans 18 amino acids. CDR3 protein: CASSQDMVGSFTNEKLFF. The CDR3 DNA reads as TGCGCCAGCAGCCAAGATATGGTTGGGAGTTTCACTAATGAAAAACTGTTTTTT.

Note on this clonotype: The junction and the germline gene differ at one end; a read error may be behind it. The J gene is TRBJ2-1, the V gene TRBV2; no clear D gene. The CDR3 is made up of 11 amino acids. Germline V lookup: CDR1 SNHLY, CDR2 FYNNEI. CDR3 sequence (DNA): TGTGCCAGCAGTATATACAAGGAGCAGTTCTTC. This codes for CASSIYKEQFF.

On this clonotype: Since a much larger clone is just one base distant, this may be a read error. The chain has TRBV6-6 and TRBJ2-1; TRBD1 is a possible D gene (6 bases). Germline lookup yields CDR1 MNHNY and CDR2 SVGAGI (reference sequence). This CDR3 region has 12 residues. CDR3 in DNA: TGTGCCAGCAGTACAGGGAACTACGAGCGGTACTTC. It specifies CASSTGNYERYF.

The chain is built from TRBV29-1 and TRBJ2-1; possibly TRBD1 for D (5 bases). CDR1 and CDR2 (germline): SQVTM, ANQGSEA. The CDR3 length is 14 residues. Between the trimmed V and J ends, which lost 7 bases and 5 bases, there was a span of 18 bases. The CDR3 sequence is CSAPDRQTNNEQFF. CDR3 DNA sequence: TGCAGCGCCCCTGACCGACAGACAAACAATGAGCAGTTCTTC.